This TCR beta chain was retrieved from a study of shared T cell receptors in the human thymus. Data came from immunoSEQ multiplex PCR; TCRdb stores just in-frame clones and leaves some out. The sample contains roughly 550,000 clones, about four fifths of which appear only once. CDR3 length: 13 amino acids. V lost 4 bases, J lost 5 bases, and 3 bases stayed unmatched. Germline V gene data show CDR1 as SGHNT and CDR2 as YYREEE (reference sequence). These same records also appear under a second study, on human thymus T cells. That investigation notes: Corrective surgery for congenital heart defects was being performed on the healthy Finnish infants who were the donors. Resections obtained during corrective heart surgery supplied the thymus tissue. Among thymic and blood repertoires, usage of V and J genes appeared biased. Related work showed strongly overlapping thymic repertoires across unrelated individuals.

This chain joins TRBV5-4 and TRBJ2-7, with 10 bases aligning to TRBD1. The sequence was obtained from a boy younger than two with a congenital heart defect. Sequencing used thymocytes. In DNA, the CDR3 is TGTGCCAGCAGCCGACAGGGGGCAAACGAGCAGTACTTC. It encodes CASSRQGANEQYF.